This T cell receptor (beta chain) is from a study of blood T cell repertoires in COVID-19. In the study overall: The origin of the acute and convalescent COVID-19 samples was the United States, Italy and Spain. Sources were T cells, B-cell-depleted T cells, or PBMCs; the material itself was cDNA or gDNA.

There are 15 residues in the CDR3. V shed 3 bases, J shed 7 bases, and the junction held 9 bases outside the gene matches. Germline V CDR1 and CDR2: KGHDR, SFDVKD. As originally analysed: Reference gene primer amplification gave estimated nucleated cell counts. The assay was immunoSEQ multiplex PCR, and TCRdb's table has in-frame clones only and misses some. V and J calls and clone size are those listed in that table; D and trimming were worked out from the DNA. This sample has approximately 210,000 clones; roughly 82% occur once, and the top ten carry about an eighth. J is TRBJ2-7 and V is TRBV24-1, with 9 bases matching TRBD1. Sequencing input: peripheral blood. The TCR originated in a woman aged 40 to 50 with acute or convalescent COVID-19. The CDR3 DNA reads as TGTGCCACCAGTGATCCCGGGACAGGGATCGAAGAGCAGTACTTC. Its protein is CATSDPGTGIEEQYF.